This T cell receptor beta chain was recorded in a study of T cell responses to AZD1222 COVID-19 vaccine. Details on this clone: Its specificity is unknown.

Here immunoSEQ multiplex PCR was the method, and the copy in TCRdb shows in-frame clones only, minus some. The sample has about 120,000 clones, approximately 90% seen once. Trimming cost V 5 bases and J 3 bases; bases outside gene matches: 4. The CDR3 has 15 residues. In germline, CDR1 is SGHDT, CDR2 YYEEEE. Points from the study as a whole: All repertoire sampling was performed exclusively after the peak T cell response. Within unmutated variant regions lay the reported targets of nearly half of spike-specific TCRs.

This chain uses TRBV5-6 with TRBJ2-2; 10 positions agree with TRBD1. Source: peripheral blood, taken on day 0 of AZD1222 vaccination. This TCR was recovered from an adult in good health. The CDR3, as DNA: TGTGCCAGCAGTGGGGACAGGGGTGACACCGGGGAGCTGTTTTTT. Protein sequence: CASSGDRGDTGELFF. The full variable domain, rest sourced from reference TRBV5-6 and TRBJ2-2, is DAGVTQSPTHLIKTRGQQVTLRCSPKSGHDTVSWYQQALGQGPQFIFQYYEEEERQRGNFPDRFSGHQFPNYSSELNVNALLLGDSALYLCASSGDRGDTGELFFGEGSRLTVL.